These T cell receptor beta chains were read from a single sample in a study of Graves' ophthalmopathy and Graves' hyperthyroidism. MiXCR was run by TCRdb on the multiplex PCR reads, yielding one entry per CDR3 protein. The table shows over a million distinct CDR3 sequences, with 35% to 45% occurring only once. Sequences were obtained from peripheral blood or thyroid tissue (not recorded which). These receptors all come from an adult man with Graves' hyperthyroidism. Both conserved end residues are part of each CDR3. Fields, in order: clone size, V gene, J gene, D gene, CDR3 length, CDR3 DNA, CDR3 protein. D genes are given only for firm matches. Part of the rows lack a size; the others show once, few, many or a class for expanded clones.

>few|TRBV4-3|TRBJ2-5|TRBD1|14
TGCGCCAGCAGCCAAGAAGACAGGGCAGAGACCCAGTACTTC
CASSQEDRAETQYF
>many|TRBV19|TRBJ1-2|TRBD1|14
TGTGCCAGTACCCCCCTCGGGACAGACTATGGCTACACCTTC
CASTPLGTDYGYTF
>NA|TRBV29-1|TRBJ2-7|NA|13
TGCAGCGTTGTAAGTAGAGGGGGCTACGAGCAGTACTTC
CSVVSRGGYEQYF
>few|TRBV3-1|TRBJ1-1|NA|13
TGTGCCAGCAGCCAAGATGGAACTACTGAAGCTTTCTTT
CASSQDGTTEAFF
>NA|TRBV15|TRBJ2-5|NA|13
TGTGCCACCAGCCCCGACAGAGAGGGGACCCAGTACTTC
CATSPDREGTQYF
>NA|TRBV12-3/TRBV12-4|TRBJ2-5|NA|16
TGTGCCAGCAGTGAGAGGGCAGGGGGGCTCCAAGAGACCCAGTACTTC
CASSERAGGLQETQYF
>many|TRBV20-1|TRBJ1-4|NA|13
TGCAGTGCTTCTCTCAGGAGCAATGAAAAACTGTTTTTT
CSASLRSNEKLFF
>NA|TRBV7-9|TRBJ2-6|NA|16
TGTGCCAGCAGCTTTGAGGGGAACTCTGGGGCCAACGTCCTGACTTTC
CASSFEGNSGANVLTF
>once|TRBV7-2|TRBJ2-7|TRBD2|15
TGTGCCAGCAGCTTTAGCGGGCTAACCTCCTACGAGCAGTACTTC
CASSFSGLTSYEQYF
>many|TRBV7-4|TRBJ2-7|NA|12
TGTGCCAGCAGCCTATCCCCTCCGTGGGAGTACTTC
CASSLSPPWEYF
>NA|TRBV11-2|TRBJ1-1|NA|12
TGTGCCAGCACGGCTTGGGGGAATGAAGCTTTCTTT
CASTAWGNEAFF
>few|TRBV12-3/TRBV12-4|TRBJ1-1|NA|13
TGTGCCAGCAGCATCGCTGCCCAACCTGAAGCTTTCTTT
CASSIAAQPEAFF
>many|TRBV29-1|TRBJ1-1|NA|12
TGCAGCGCGGTACAGGGGAACACTGAAGCTTTCTTT
CSAVQGNTEAFF
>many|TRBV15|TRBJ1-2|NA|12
TGTGCCACCAGCAGAGACAGGGTGGACTACACCTTC
CATSRDRVDYTF
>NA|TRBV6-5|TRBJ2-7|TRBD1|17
TGTGCCAGCAGTTATTCCCCCGGGCCAGGGGGCACCTACGAGCAGTACTTC
CASSYSPGPGGTYEQYF
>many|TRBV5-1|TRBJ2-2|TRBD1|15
TGCGCCAGCAGCGCTGACAGGGGGCGCGCGGGGGAGCTGTTTTTT
CASSADRGRAGELFF
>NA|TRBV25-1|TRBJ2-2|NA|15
TGTGCCAGCAGTGAAGGCGGGGAAGGTACCGGGGAGCTGTTTTTT
CASSEGGEGTGELFF
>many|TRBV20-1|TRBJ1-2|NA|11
TGCAGTGCTAGGGACATTTATGGCTACACCTTC
CSARDIYGYTF
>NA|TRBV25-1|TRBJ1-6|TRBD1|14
TGTGCCAGCAGTGATAGGGGGCAGGGGTCACCCCTCCACTTT
CASSDRGQGSPLHF
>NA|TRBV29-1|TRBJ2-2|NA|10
TGCAGCGTTGAAGATTGGGAGCTGTTTTTT
CSVEDWELFF
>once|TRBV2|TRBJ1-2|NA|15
TGTGCCAGCAGATCAAGTCCCGGGACCGTGTTTGGCTACACCTTC
CASRSSPGTVFGYTF
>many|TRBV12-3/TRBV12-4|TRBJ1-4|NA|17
TGTGCCAGCAGTAAGAAGTTGATGGGTCTTACTAGGGTGGAACTGTTTTTT
CASSKKLMGLTRVELFF
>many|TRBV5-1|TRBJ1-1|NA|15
TGCGCCAGCAGACAACAAGGAGTAGTGAACACTGAAGCTTTCTTT
CASRQQGVVNTEAFF
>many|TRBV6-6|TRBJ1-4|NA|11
TGTGCCAGCAGTTACGGTGAAAAACTGTTTTTT
CASSYGEKLFF
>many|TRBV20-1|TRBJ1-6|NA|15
TGCAGTGCTAGAGATGGGACAAGCCGAACGTCGGTCCTCCACTTT
CSARDGTSRTSVLHF
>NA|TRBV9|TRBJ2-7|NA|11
TGTGCCAGCAGCGCCGGGACGGGGCAGTACTTC
CASSAGTGQYF
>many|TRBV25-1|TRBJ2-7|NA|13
TGTGCCAGCAGTGAGGGCGCGACCTACGAGCAGTACTTC
CASSEGATYEQYF
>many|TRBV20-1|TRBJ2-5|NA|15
TGCAGTGCTAGATCCGGGACAACTGCACTAGAGACCCAGTACTTC
CSARSGTTALETQYF
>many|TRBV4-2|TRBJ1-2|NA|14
TGTGCCAGCAGCCAAGGGGCAGGGCGTTATGGCTACACCTTC
CASSQGAGRYGYTF
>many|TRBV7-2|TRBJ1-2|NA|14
TGTGCCAGCAGCTTAGGCGGCAATAACTATGGCTACACCTTC
CASSLGGNNYGYTF
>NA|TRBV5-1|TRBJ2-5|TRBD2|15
TGCGCCAGCAGCCAGACTAGCGGGAGCCAAGAGACCCAGTACTTC
CASSQTSGSQETQYF
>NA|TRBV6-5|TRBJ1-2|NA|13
TGTGCCAGCAGTTACCGGGGGAATAATGGCTACACCTTC
CASSYRGNNGYTF
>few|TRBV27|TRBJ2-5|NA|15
TGTGCCAGCGCGGAGGACTATCAGGGACGGAAGACCCAGTACTTC
CASAEDYQGRKTQYF
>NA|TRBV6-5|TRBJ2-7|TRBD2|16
TGTGCCAGCAGTTACTCGAGGGCTAGCGGGCTTTTCGAGCAGTACTTC
CASSYSRASGLFEQYF
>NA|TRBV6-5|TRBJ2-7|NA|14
TGTGCCAGCAGTTATCAGGAATACTCCTACGAGCAGTACTTC
CASSYQEYSYEQYF
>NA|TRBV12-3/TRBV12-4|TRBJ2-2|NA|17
TGTGCCAGCAGTTCCCAGACAGGAGGAATAAACACCGGGGAGCTGTTTTTT
CASSSQTGGINTGELFF
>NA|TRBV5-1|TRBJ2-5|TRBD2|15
TGCGCCAGCAGCTTGCGCGGGAGTGTACAGGAGACCCAGTACTTC
CASSLRGSVQETQYF
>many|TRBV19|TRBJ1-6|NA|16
TGTGCCAGTAGTATGCTACAGGGCTCCTATAATTCACCCCTCCACTTT
CASSMLQGSYNSPLHF
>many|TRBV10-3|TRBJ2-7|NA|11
TGTGCCATCAGTGATGTAGACGAGCAGTACTTC
CAISDVDEQYF
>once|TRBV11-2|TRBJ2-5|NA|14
TGTGCCAGCAGCTTGGGCGAACGGGGAGAGACCCAGTACTTC
CASSLGERGETQYF